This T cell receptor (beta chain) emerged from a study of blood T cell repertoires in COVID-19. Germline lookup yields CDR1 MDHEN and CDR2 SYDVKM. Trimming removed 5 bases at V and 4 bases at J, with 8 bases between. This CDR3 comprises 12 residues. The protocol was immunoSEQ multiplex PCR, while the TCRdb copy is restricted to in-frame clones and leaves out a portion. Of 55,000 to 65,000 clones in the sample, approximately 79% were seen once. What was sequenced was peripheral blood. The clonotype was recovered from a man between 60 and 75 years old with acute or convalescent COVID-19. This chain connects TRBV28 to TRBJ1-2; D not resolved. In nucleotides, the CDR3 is TGTGCCAGCAGTGACACAACCTATGGCTACACCTTC. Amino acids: CASSDTTYGYTF.